This TCR beta chain was found in a study of blood T cell repertoires in COVID-19. In the original analysis: Amplification of reference gene primers was used by the study to estimate nucleated cell counts. Data came from immunoSEQ multiplex PCR; TCRdb stores just in-frame clones and leaves some out. Clonal size and the V and J genes are those of that table, whereas D and trimming came from the DNA. Counted here are roughly 84,000 clones, just under 80% occurring once; the ten biggest clones make up about a third. Germline CDR1 is SGHDT and CDR2 is YYEEEE. CDR3 length: 15 amino acids. V lost 4 bases to trimming and J lost 3 bases, with 14 bases between them.

The sequence came from a man between 60 and 75 years old with COVID-19, enrolled during active disease. This rearrangement joins TRBV5-6 to TRBJ1-5; D ambiguous. Sequenced sample: peripheral blood. The CDR3 nucleotides read TGTGCCAGCAGCCTGCGCGCGGCCCTCAATCAGCCCCAGCATTTT. Residues: CASSLRAALNQPQHF.